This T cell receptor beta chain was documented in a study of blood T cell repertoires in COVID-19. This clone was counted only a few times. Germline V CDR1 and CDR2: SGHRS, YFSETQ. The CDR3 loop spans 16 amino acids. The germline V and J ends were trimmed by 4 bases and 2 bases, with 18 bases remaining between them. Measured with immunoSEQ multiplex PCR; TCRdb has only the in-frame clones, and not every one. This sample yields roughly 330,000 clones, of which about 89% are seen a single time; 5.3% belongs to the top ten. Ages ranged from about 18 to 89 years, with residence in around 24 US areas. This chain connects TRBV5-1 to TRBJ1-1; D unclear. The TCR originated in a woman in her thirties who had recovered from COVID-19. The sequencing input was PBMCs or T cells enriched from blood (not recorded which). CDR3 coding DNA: TGCGCCAGCAGCCTGATAATTGGCCCAGGCAACACTGAAGCTTTCTTT. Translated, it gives CASSLIIGPGNTEAFF.